Listed below are T cell receptor beta chains from one sample, sequenced in a study of blood T cell repertoires in COVID-19. Method: immunoSEQ multiplex PCR; TCRdb's copy keeps in-frame clones and lacks some. Of about 100,000 clones listed, approximately 92% were seen once; the top ten hold approximately 5.4%. The sequencing input was peripheral blood. Source of these receptors: a man over 45 with active COVID-19. CDR3s include the opening cysteine and the closing phenylalanine or tryptophan. The size entry is marked missing in some rows and otherwise reads once, few, many or a size class.

abundance: -; v_gene: TRBV6-5; CDR3aa: CASSYRHTSISTQYF
abundance: -; v_gene: TRBV3-1/TRBV3-2; CDR3aa: CASSQVPEGEQFF
abundance: once; v_gene: TRBV7-9; CDR3aa: CASSLGLEADTQYF
abundance: -; v_gene: TRBV3-1/TRBV3-2; CDR3aa: CASSQGMGQASSYEQYF
abundance: -; v_gene: TRBV9; CDR3aa: CASSVEGGQGYTF
abundance: -; v_gene: TRBV18; CDR3aa: CASSPGRGSTNEKLFF
abundance: once; v_gene: TRBV9; CDR3aa: CASSVATGDSPLHF
abundance: -; v_gene: TRBV9; CDR3aa: CASSVGGLGEKLFF
abundance: -; v_gene: TRBV6-5; CDR3aa: CASRWTSGTGYGYTF
abundance: -; v_gene: TRBV7-9; CDR3aa: CASSLDSGGRRTDTQYF
abundance: -; v_gene: TRBV11-2; CDR3aa: CASSQVLSGEQFF
abundance: -; v_gene: TRBV18; CDR3aa: CASSPESSGNTIYF
abundance: once; v_gene: TRBV28; CDR3aa: CASRSGQGASGEQFF
abundance: -; v_gene: TRBV5-1; CDR3aa: CASTSGADTQYF
abundance: -; v_gene: TRBV3-1/TRBV3-2; CDR3aa: CASSQTGLPYEQYF
abundance: -; v_gene: TRBV5-6; CDR3aa: CASSLLTDRNEKLFF